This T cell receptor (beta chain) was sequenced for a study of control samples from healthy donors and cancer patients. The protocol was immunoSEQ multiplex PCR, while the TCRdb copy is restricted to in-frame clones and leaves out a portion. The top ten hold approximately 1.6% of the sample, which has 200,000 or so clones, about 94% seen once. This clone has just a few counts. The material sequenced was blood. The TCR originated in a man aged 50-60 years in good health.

CDR3: CASSLGTGRGEKLFF. CDR3 in DNA: TGTGCCAGCAGCTTAGGGACAGGGCGGGGGGAAAAACTGTTTTTT. V usage is TRBV7-6 and J usage is TRBJ1-4; TRBD1 agrees at 8 bases. V was clipped by 1 base and J by 8 bases; unmatched bases: 6. CDR1 and CDR2 (germline): SGHVS, FNYEAQ. The CDR3 has 15 residues. Drawing the rest from reference TRBV7-6 and TRBJ1-4, the complete variable domain is GAGVSQSPRYKVTKRGQDVALRCDPISGHVSLYWYRQALGQGPEFLTYFNYEAQQDKSGLPNDRFSAERPEGSISTLTIQRTEQRDSAMYRCASSLGTGRGEKLFFGSGTQLSVL.